The 27 T cell receptor beta chains reported below all come from one sample, sequenced in a study of blood T cell repertoires in COVID-19. Profiled with immunoSEQ multiplex PCR; TCRdb holds only in-frame clones, not every one. Of 110,000 or so clones listed, 75% to 90% are singletons. Material for sequencing was peripheral blood. The receptor set was obtained from a human donor in a cohort sampled during active COVID-19.

In nucleotides, the CDR3 is TGTGCCAGCAGTTCCTACGGACCGGACAGGCGCAATCAGCCCCAGCATTTT. The encoded protein is CASSSYGPDRRNQPQHF. This chain uses TRBV28 with TRBJ1-5; 7 positions agree with TRBD1. The CDR3 totals 17 residues. CDR1 is MDHEN and CDR2 is SYDVKM in the germline V gene. The J segment lost 2 bases and the V segment lost 4 bases, leaving 11 bases of the junction unmatched. Supplemented by reference TRBV28 and TRBJ1-5, the full variable domain reads DVKVTQSSRYLVKRTGEKVFLECVQDMDHENMFWYRQDPGLGLRLIYFSYDVKMKEKGDIPEGYSVSREKKERFSLILESASTNQTSMYLCASSSYGPDRRNQPQHFGDGTRLSIL.

The rearrangement joins TRBV27 to TRBJ2-1; D remains ambiguous. The CDR3 totals 16 residues. Germline lookup yields CDR1 MNHEY and CDR2 SMNVEV (reference sequence). With 2 bases removed from V and 4 bases from J, the gap between germline ends came to 15 bases. CDR3 sequence reads: CASSLVRSSFYNEQFF. The CDR3 DNA is TGTGCCAGCAGTTTAGTCCGGTCTAGTTTTTACAATGAGCAGTTCTTC.

The chain combines TRBV2 with TRBJ1-2, with 9 bases aligning to TRBD1. The V gene end was trimmed by 7 bases and the J gene end by 4 bases; junction bases not matched to a gene: 13. The CDR3 is 16 amino acids. From germline, CDR1 is SNHLY and CDR2 FYNNEI. CDR3 loop: CASIKEQGALGYGYTF. The CDR3 DNA reads as TGTGCCAGCATTAAGGAACAGGGGGCTTTGGGCTATGGCTACACCTTC.

The chain employs TRBV6-1 and TRBJ1-2; D call uncertain. CDR1 is MNHNS and CDR2 is SASEGT in the germline V gene. The CDR3 has 15 residues. Trimming removed 1 base from V and 3 bases from J, with 12 bases in between. DNA of the CDR3: TGTGCCAGCAGTGAAGGAATCGGGAAACACTATGGCTACACCTTC. Translation gives CASSEGIGKHYGYTF.

The V and J genes are TRBV7-6 and TRBJ2-1; the D gene is possibly TRBD1 (5 bases). This CDR3 spans 15 amino acids. V was clipped by 5 bases and J by 4 bases, with 15 bases between them. Germline CDR1 reads SGHVS; CDR2 reads FNYEAQ. CDR3 sequence (DNA): TGTGCCAGCAGCCCCGAACAGGTGCGTTACAATGAGCAGTTCTTC. Its translation is CASSPEQVRYNEQFF.

This chain uses TRBV6-5 with TRBJ2-1, with TRBD2 as a possible D gene (6 bases). This CDR3 contains 16 residues. Germline-derived CDR1 and CDR2 are MNHEY and SVGAGI. Between the trimmed V and J ends, which lost 2 bases and 2 bases, there was a span of 13 bases. The CDR3 region has the DNA TGTGCCAGCAGTTACAAGCGGGCGGGTACCTACAATGAGCAGTTCTTC. It yields the protein CASSYKRAGTYNEQFF.

V and J are TRBV9 and TRBJ2-2; no definite D call. Trimming removed 0 bases at V and 4 bases at J, with 4 bases between. Per the germline V gene, CDR1 is SGDLS and CDR2 is YYNGEE. The CDR3 is 13 amino acids. The DNA for the CDR3 is TGTGCCAGCAGCGTAGTCAGCACCGGGGAGCTGTTTTTT. Its protein product is CASSVVSTGELFF.

This clone was counted a few times. The CDR3 sequence is CASTEDRGYEQYF. CDR3 nucleotide sequence: TGTGCCAGCACGGAGGACAGGGGTTACGAGCAGTACTTC. The chain has TRBV2 and TRBJ2-7; 9 positions agree with TRBD1. This CDR3 has 13 residues. Germline-derived CDR1 and CDR2 are SNHLY and FYNNEI. The J segment lost 4 bases and the V segment lost 7 bases, leaving 5 bases of the junction unmatched.

The V and J genes are TRBV4-1 and TRBJ2-7; TRBD2 matches 8 bases. The CDR3 has 15 amino acids. CDR1 is MGHRA and CDR2 is YSYEKL in the germline V gene. Germline trimming cut 5 bases from V and 6 bases from J; bases unmatched to any gene: 12. CDR3 sequence (DNA): TGCGCCAGCAGCAAGACCGCGGGGGGCGGAGGCGAGCAGTACTTC. Amino acids: CASSKTAGGGGEQYF.

This clone showed up just once. V and J are TRBV10-1 and TRBJ1-4, with 7 positions matching TRBD1. The CDR3 loop spans 17 amino acids. Germline V gene data show CDR1 as WNHNN and CDR2 as SYGVQD (reference sequence). V gave up 11 bases and J gave up 10 bases; unmatched junction bases: 25. The CDR3 region is CAARVGTAGDSLAKLFF. The CDR3 DNA reads TGCGCCGCTAGAGTAGGGACAGCGGGGGACAGTTTAGCAAAACTGTTTTTT.

This chain links TRBV7-2 with TRBJ1-2, with TRBD1 matching 9 bases. This CDR3 comprises 15 residues. From germline, CDR1 is SGHTA and CDR2 FQGNSA. V gave up 5 bases and J gave up 4 bases; unmatched junction bases: 8. The CDR3 spells CASSTGGRDSYGYTF. CDR3 coding DNA: TGTGCCAGCAGCACAGGGGGCCGGGATTCCTATGGCTACACCTTC.

The chain employs TRBV10-3 and TRBJ1-1; D remains unclear. This CDR3 comprises 13 residues. Germline CDR1 is ENHRY and CDR2 is SYGVKD. V dropped 6 bases and J dropped 1 base, with 9 bases sitting between them. CDR3 nucleotide sequence: TGTGCCATCAGGAGTCACCCGAACACTGAAGCTTTCTTT. This encodes CAIRSHPNTEAFF.

The rearrangement uses TRBV3-1 (or the pseudogene TRBV3-2) and TRBJ2-5, with TRBD2 identical over 12 bases. This CDR3 spans 17 amino acids. Losses at the gene ends were 1 base for V and 5 bases for J; bases not matched to a gene: 8. Germline V gene lookup returns CDR1 LGHDT and CDR2 YNNKEL (reference sequence). The CDR3 coding sequence is TGTGCCAGCAGCCAAGTCAGCCCTAGCGGGGGGGCGGAGACCCAGTACTTC. Encoded protein: CASSQVSPSGGAETQYF.

This clone was seen more than once but under ten times. V and J are TRBV29-1 and TRBJ2-7; 7 nucleotides match TRBD1. This CDR3 comprises 12 residues. The germline V gene has CDR1 SQVTM and CDR2 ANQGSEA. The ends lost 5 bases at V and 0 bases at J; junction bases unmatched: 1. This chain's CDR3 is CSVRDSSYEQYF. The CDR3 DNA sequence: TGCAGCGTTAGGGACAGCTCCTACGAGCAGTACTTC.

The rearrangement joins TRBV11-3 to TRBJ2-1, with unresolved D. Germline V gives CDR1 SGHNT, CDR2 YENEEA. V was cut by 1 base and J by 0 bases, with 10 bases left in between. The CDR3 totals 16 residues. CDR3 DNA: TGTGCCAGCAGCTTAGGTGTGGCTGGCTCCTACAATGAGCAGTTCTTC. Protein sequence: CASSLGVAGSYNEQFF.

This rearrangement joins TRBV15 to TRBJ1-2; 7 positions agree with TRBD1. Germline V gives CDR1 LNHNV, CDR2 YYDKDF (reference sequence). The J segment lost 5 bases and the V segment lost 5 bases, leaving 5 bases of the junction unmatched. The CDR3 runs to 13 residues. The CDR3 reads CATSGGTVYGYTF. For the CDR3, the DNA is TGTGCCACCAGCGGCGGGACAGTTTATGGCTACACCTTC. The full variable domain, its missing parts supplied by reference TRBV15 and TRBJ1-2, is DAMVIQNPRYQVTQFGKPVTLSCSQTLNHNVMYWYQQKSSQAPKLLFHYYDKDFNNEADTPDNFQSRRPNTSFCFLDIRSPGLGDTAMYLCATSGGTVYGYTFGSGTRLTVV.

The chain employs TRBV18 and TRBJ2-5; possibly TRBD1 for D (6 bases). This CDR3 contains 13 residues. Germline CDR1 reads KGHSH; CDR2 reads LQKENI. V lost 6 bases, J lost 5 bases, and 13 bases lay in between. In DNA, the CDR3 is TGTGCCAGCTCCCTCGCCGACAGGGAGACCCAGTACTTC. This encodes CASSLADRETQYF.

CDR3 amino acids: CASSPKFGNTEAFF. The CDR3 DNA reads as TGTGCCAGCAGCCCCAAGTTCGGGAACACTGAAGCTTTCTTT. V is TRBV11-2 and J is TRBJ1-1; D not resolved. The CDR3 has 14 amino acids. From germline, CDR1 is SGHAT and CDR2 FQNNGV. Trimming pared 5 bases from V and 1 base from J, leaving 11 bases between.

This clone was observed a few times. The gene calls are TRBV28 and TRBJ1-5; D is unresolved. Per the germline V gene, CDR1 is MDHEN and CDR2 is SYDVKM. The length of the CDR3 is 16 residues. V was shortened by 6 bases and J by 1 base, with 16 bases between the two germline ends. CDR3 sequence (DNA): TGTGCCAGCAGCCCTTCCGAGGGCCTGAGCAATCAGCCCCAGCATTTT. This encodes CASSPSEGLSNQPQHF.

The chain couples TRBV29-1 to TRBJ1-4, with D tentatively TRBD1 (5 bases). Germline CDR1 SQVTM, CDR2 ANQGSEA. The CDR3 has 12 residues. Between the trimmed V and J ends, which lost 4 bases and 6 bases, there was a span of 9 bases. CDR3 DNA: TGCAGCGTTGCAGGGTACGATGAAAAACTGTTTTTT. Its protein is CSVAGYDEKLFF.

This clone appeared once. The CDR3 sequence is CASSGGPLNEKLFF. In nucleotides, the CDR3 is TGTGCCAGTAGTGGAGGTCCTCTTAATGAAAAACTGTTTTTT. The gene calls are TRBV19 and TRBJ1-4; the D is unclear. V gave up 5 bases and J gave up 4 bases, with 11 bases separating them. CDR1 is LNHDA, CDR2 SQIVND, per germline (reference sequence). The CDR3 is made up of 14 amino acids.

The chain couples TRBV28 to TRBJ1-2, with D possibly being TRBD1 (5 bases). The V end was cut by 2 bases, the J end by 4 bases, with 17 bases between. The CDR3 totals 16 residues. Germline V gene lookup returns CDR1 MDHEN and CDR2 SYDVKM. The CDR3 DNA sequence: TGTGCCAGCAGTTTACCACAGGTAGTGGTTGGCTATGGCTACACCTTC. Its protein is CASSLPQVVVGYGYTF.

The rearrangement uses TRBV7-8 and TRBJ2-1; 7 bases fit TRBD2. From germline, CDR1 is SGHVS and CDR2 FQNEAQ. The junction had 1 base not matched to a gene; V was cut back by 1 base and J by 4 bases. The CDR3 has 14 residues. The CDR3 here is CASSLGRGYNEQFF. CDR3 sequence (DNA): TGTGCCAGCAGCTTAGGGCGGGGGTACAATGAGCAGTTCTTC.

V usage is TRBV28 and J usage is TRBJ2-4; D remains unclear. CDR3 size: 14 residues. Trimming took off 2 bases at V and 0 bases at J, with 5 bases between the two ends. In germline, CDR1 is MDHEN, CDR2 SYDVKM. In DNA form, the CDR3 reads TGTGCCAGCAGTTTAGTACAAGCCAAAAACATTCAGTACTTC. It translates to CASSLVQAKNIQYF.

The V and J genes are TRBV3-1 (or the pseudogene TRBV3-2) and TRBJ2-1; tentative D call: TRBD2 (7 bases). Germline V gene data show CDR1 as LGHDT and CDR2 as YNNKEL (reference sequence). The V gene lost 5 bases and the J gene lost 8 bases, with 22 bases spanning the gap. This CDR3 has 16 amino acids. Here the CDR3 reads CASSYLGGPEGDEQFF. The CDR3 DNA reads TGTGCCAGCAGCTACTTGGGGGGGCCTGAAGGCGATGAGCAGTTCTTC.

The chain uses TRBV7-2 and TRBJ1-5, with TRBD1 as a possible D gene (5 bases). This CDR3 contains 14 residues. Germline V gives CDR1 SGHTA, CDR2 FQGNSA. V lost 1 base and J lost 7, with 11 bases in between. CDR3 loop: CASSLGGGGQPQHF. CDR3 nucleotide sequence: TGTGCCAGCAGCTTAGGGGGGGGAGGGCAGCCCCAGCATTTT.

This clone is a singleton in its sample. The J gene is TRBJ1-1, the V gene TRBV6-5; weak D call: TRBD1 (5 bases). V gave up 2 bases and J gave up 0 bases, with 10 bases separating them. The CDR3 spans 15 residues. Germline-derived CDR1 and CDR2 are MNHEY and SVGAGI. The DNA of the CDR3 is TGTGCCAGCAGTTACGGCGGGGGAATGAACACTGAAGCTTTCTTT. Its protein is CASSYGGGMNTEAFF.